The source of this T cell receptor beta chain is a study of shared clonotypes between healthy human individuals (dated by TCRdb to about 2020). About the investigation overall: Two women and a few men aged 18 to 49 years were included in the cohort. For each donor, CD4 naive and CD4 memory were each run on three plates, CD8 naive on two plates, and CD8 memory on one plate. To estimate repertoire size and how much clonotypes are shared between individuals, the study performed deep sequencing of blood TCR repertoires from a handful of healthy adults. To increase sequencing depth and limit assay-specific biases, different laboratories used diverse techniques to prepare libraries and sequence TCR repertoires. Between about 0.9 and 8.9 billion PBMCs per donor were obtained by leukapheresis.

The junction carries 9 bases between V and J, which are trimmed by 8 bases and 2 bases respectively. The cysteine opens and the phenylalanine closes a CDR3 of 12 amino acids. Solely the CDR3 DNA is kept, with 36 bases framed from the first base. As encoded in the germline V gene, CDR1 is SNHLY while CDR2 is FYNNEI. Study-wide findings and limitations: Naive subsets generally had larger estimated clonotype richness than memory subsets did. When a handful of donors were compared, the shared fraction of clonotypes was roughly 4.8% for naive CD4, around 3.6% for naive CD8, 2.3% for memory CD4, and 0.4% for memory CD8. Compared with non-shared clonotypes, clonotypes shared by all four sorted-subset donors had higher generation probabilities. Incomplete sequencing was indicated by rarefaction of sorted-subset datasets, despite the large sequencing depth. Sampling was limited to blood, and TCR repertoires in tissue likely differ from TCR repertoires in blood. Pairwise subsampling indicated that sequencing depth was expected to affect the degree of clonotype sharing among donors. The genetic and exposure-history diversity represented was limited by the small number of donors.

Comment on this clone: The clone's antigen remains unknown. No quality values exist for individual bases; no much larger clone is one base distant.

Using the deep immunoSEQ assay, TCR CDR3 regions were amplified from genomic DNA by multiplex PCR. Extracted genomic DNA from each cell subset was distributed evenly across all wells of several immunoSEQ 96-well plates, and each plate was treated as a replicate. Each replicate PCR for sorted subsets received around 210 ng genomic DNA, equal to tens of thousands of T cell genomes. The purified libraries were quantified using a Qubit 3.0 fluorometer, sized with a Bioanalyzer 2100, and then quantified again using the KAPA Library Quantification kit. Every immunoSEQ 96-well plate was sequenced on a dedicated single-read 150-cycle Illumina NextSeq 550 flow cell. The published analysis was carried out like this. The immunoSEQ output contained only junctional sequences without quality scores, so filtering could not match that applied to full-length reads. To assign V/J genes and CDR3, sequences were annotated against IMGT germline references using PyIR, a Python wrapper for IgBLAST v1.9. Reads with weak V/J assignments (E-value above 1e-6), missing CDR3, stop codons, out-of-frame junctions, or ambiguous translated residues were removed. V3J clonotypes were defined as sequences sharing the same inferred V gene, J gene, and CDR3 amino acid sequence. Percentage overlap between repertoires was calculated by dividing the number of shared unique clonotypes by the size of the smaller repertoire. RTK rarefaction, the Chao1 estimator, and Recon v2.1 estimates of unobserved clonotypes were used to assess repertoire richness. Generation probabilities for all TCRbeta clonotypes obtained by the gDNA method from a handful of donors were computed using OLGA. The source is immuneACCESS, and TCRdb retained only in-frame sequences with V and J called. Part of the clones is not carried over; for the studies checked, unresolved V genes explain less than half of this, and the remainder is unexplained. Clone size and the V and J calls come from that table; the DNA yielded D and trimming. The sample profile shows over 1.5 million clones; under 99% of them were found once. The ten largest clones represent roughly 0.45% of the sample.

Healthy HIV-negative adults with no recently reported acute infections or vaccinations were included as donors. All donors were Caucasian adults living in Nashville, Tennessee, USA. CD4+ T cells were enriched through magnetic negative selection, after which naive cells were positively selected on CD45RA and the remaining negative fraction served as the memory subset. Blood was collected by leukapheresis, and PBMCs were isolated by Ficoll-Histopaque density gradient centrifugation and then cryopreserved in liquid nitrogen vapor phase. Analytical flow cytometry was used to check the purity and quantity of each magnetically sorted T cell population. Genomic DNA was isolated from each sorted fraction and quantified by UV absorbance on a Nanodrop 2000c.

The receptor's source is a man between 25 and 39 years old in good health. Sequenced sample: naive CD4+ T cells sorted from blood. Read against the paper, the sample's cell subset or site label means: CD45RA+ positively selected. The chain links TRBV2 with TRBJ1-2, with the D gene not clear enough to name. CDR3 sequence: CASARGNYGYTF. The sequence in DNA is TGTGCCAGCGCCCGGGGAAACTATGGCTACACCTTC.